These T cell receptor beta chains were read from a single sample in a study of cytotoxic CD8 clonotypes in ibrutinib-treated CLL. TCRdb keeps only in-frame clones here, not all; method: immunoSEQ multiplex PCR. The table includes over 110,000 clones, 91% detected once. The starting material was PBMCs, obtained after 12 months of ibrutinib treatment. The receptors were sampled from a human donor with chronic lymphocytic leukemia. The CDR3 runs from the conserved cysteine through the conserved F or W. D genes are given only for firm matches. Size values are once, few and many counts, or a class for expanded clones, and some rows have none.

clone_size d_call j_call v_call cdr3_nt cdr3_aa
. . TRBJ2-2 TRBV7-6 TGTGCCAGCAGCCAGACTAGACAGAACACCGGGGAGCTGTTTTTT CASSQTRQNTGELFF
. . TRBJ2-1 TRBV19 TGTGCCAGTAGTAGCGGCAACAATGAGCAGTTCTTC CASSSGNNEQFF
. . TRBJ2-1 TRBV9 TGTGCCAGCAGCATATCCCTTGATGAGCAGTTCTTC CASSISLDEQFF
. . TRBJ2-7 TRBV18 TGTGCCAGCTCACCGACAGGCGGCGAGCAGTACTTC CASSPTGGEQYF
. . TRBJ2-2 TRBV11-2 TGTGCCAGCAGCTTAGTTCTCTTGTTCGCGAACACCGGGGAGCTGTTTTTT CASSLVLLFANTGELFF
. . TRBJ2-2 TRBV6-1 TGTGCCAGCAGTCCCCCAAGAACCGGGGAGCTGTTTTTT CASSPPRTGELFF
. TRBD2 TRBJ2-7 TRBV11-1 TGTGCCAGCAGCTTTACCGGGACTAGCGGACCCTACGAGCAGTACTTC CASSFTGTSGPYEQYF
. . TRBJ2-2 TRBV28 TGTGCCAGCAGTTTACTGTCCCCCACCGGGGAGCTGTTTTTT CASSLLSPTGELFF
. TRBD2 TRBJ2-5 TRBV10-3 TGTGCCGCAACTAGCGGGAAACAAGAGACCCAGTACTTC CAATSGKQETQYF
. TRBD2 TRBJ2-1 TRBV27 TGTGCCAGCAGTTTAGAGGCCGGGACTAGCGGCGGAAGGAGTAACGATGAGCAGTTCTTC CASSLEAGTSGGRSNDEQFF
. TRBD1 TRBJ2-7 TRBV5-1 TGCGCCAGCAGCTTGGCAGGGGGCGACCCCTACGAGCAGTACTTC CASSLAGGDPYEQYF
. TRBD2 TRBJ2-3 TRBV18 TGTGCCAGCTCACCGGGACTAGCGGGGGATACGCAGTATTTT CASSPGLAGDTQYF
. . TRBJ1-1 TRBV5-6 TGTGCCAGCAGCTTGGAATTAACAGGGTATTCTGGCACTGAAGCTTTCTTT CASSLELTGYSGTEAFF
. . TRBJ2-3 TRBV15 TGTGCCACCAGCAGATCGGGAAGCGGGTTTAGCACAGATACGCAGTATTTT CATSRSGSGFSTDTQYF
. TRBD1 TRBJ1-2 TRBV28 TGTGCCAGCAGTTCACAGGGGGCTTCAGCTAACTATGGCTACACCTTC CASSSQGASANYGYTF
. TRBD2 TRBJ2-7 TRBV6-6 TGTGCCAGCAGACCGGGTAGCGGGAAGTCCTACGAGCAGTACTTC CASRPGSGKSYEQYF
. . TRBJ1-1 TRBV2 TGTGCCAGCAAGGAGATTTACACTGAAGCTTTCTTT CASKEIYTEAFF
. . TRBJ2-7 TRBV27 TGTGCCAGCAGTTCGTCCTACGAGCAGTACTTC CASSSSYEQYF
. TRBD2 TRBJ2-1 TRBV5-1 TGCGCCAGCAGCTTGGCCGGGACTAGGCAAGACGAGCAGTTCTTC CASSLAGTRQDEQFF
. . TRBJ2-7 TRBV28 TGTGCCAGCACCTCCTCAGTAGAGCAGTACTTC CASTSSVEQYF
once . TRBJ1-5 TRBV28 TGTGCCAGCAGTACTAAACGGGGGACTGGCAATCAGCCCCAGCATTTT CASSTKRGTGNQPQHF
. TRBD2 TRBJ2-2 TRBV25-1 TGTGCCAGCAGTGAATCTAGCGGGAGTGGTACCGGGGAGCTGTTTTTT CASSESSGSGTGELFF
once TRBD2 TRBJ2-1 TRBV5-4 TGTGCCAGCAGCCCCGGGACTAGCGGGAAGCCCCCAACGGGAGAGCAGTTCTTC CASSPGTSGKPPTGEQFF
. TRBD2 TRBJ2-3 TRBV7-2 TGTGCCAGCAGCCAGCGCGGCACTAGCGGTCCACCCCAGGGTACGCAGTATTTT CASSQRGTSGPPQGTQYF
. . TRBJ2-2 TRBV2 TGTGCCAGCAGTGGCGACACCGGGGAGCTGTTTTTT CASSGDTGELFF
once . TRBJ2-7 TRBV5-1 TGCGCCAGCAGCCCGGGACGGACCCTCTACGAGCAGTACTTC CASSPGRTLYEQYF
once TRBD2 TRBJ2-7 TRBV28 TGTGCCAGCAGTACCGGGACTAGCGGCCCCTACGAGCAGTACTTC CASSTGTSGPYEQYF
. . TRBJ2-2 TRBV7-2 TGTGCCAGCAGCTACCACGGTTCCGGGGAGCTGTTTTTT CASSYHGSGELFF
. TRBD1 TRBJ2-3 TRBV5-1 TGCGCCAGCAGCTTCGCGGACAGGGGATCTGGCGATACGCAGTATTTT CASSFADRGSGDTQYF
. . TRBJ2-3 TRBV6-6 TGTGCCAGCAGGACCGGCACAGATACGCAGTATTTT CASRTGTDTQYF
. TRBD1 TRBJ2-7 TRBV11-3 TGTGCCAGCAGCGCAGGGACAGGGGACGAGCAGTACTTC CASSAGTGDEQYF
few . TRBJ1-5 TRBV4-2 TGTGCCAGCAGCCCCGCCCAGGATCAGCCCCAGCATTTT CASSPAQDQPQHF